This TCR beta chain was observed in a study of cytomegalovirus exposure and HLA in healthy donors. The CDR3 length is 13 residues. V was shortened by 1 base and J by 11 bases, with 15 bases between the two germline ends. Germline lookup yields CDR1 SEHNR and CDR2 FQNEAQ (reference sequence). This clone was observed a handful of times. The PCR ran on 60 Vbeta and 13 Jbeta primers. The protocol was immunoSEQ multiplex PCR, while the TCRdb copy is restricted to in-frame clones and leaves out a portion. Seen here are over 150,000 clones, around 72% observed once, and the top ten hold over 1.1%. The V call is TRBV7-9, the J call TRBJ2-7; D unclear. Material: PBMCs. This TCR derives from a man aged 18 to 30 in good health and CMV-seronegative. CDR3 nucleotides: TGTGCCAGCAGCTTAGACTCGCGGAGAGGCAAGTACTTC. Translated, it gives CASSLDSRRGKYF.